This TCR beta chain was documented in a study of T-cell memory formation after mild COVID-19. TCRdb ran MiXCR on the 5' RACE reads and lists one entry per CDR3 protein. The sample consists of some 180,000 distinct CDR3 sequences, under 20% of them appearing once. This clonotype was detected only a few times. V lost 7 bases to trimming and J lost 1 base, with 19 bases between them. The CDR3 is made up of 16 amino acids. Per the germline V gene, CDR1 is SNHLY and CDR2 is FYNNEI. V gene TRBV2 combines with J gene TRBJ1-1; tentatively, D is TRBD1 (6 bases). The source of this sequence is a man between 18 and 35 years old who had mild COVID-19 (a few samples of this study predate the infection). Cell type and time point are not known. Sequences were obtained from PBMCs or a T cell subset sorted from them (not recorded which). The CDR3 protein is CASIFPSGRGNTEAFF. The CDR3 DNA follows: TGTGCCAGCATCTTCCCCTCGGGCAGGGGGAACACTGAAGCTTTCTTT.